This T cell receptor beta chain was sequenced during a study of T cells in Graves' hyperthyroidism and ophthalmopathy (dated by TCRdb to between 2019 and 2020). Study-level background: Peripheral blood was sampled at the time of initial diagnosis, prior to any treatment. TCR V-J signatures able to tell the groups apart were searched for in a discovery cohort of approximately 95 patients, of whom about 40 had Graves' ophthalmopathy and around 58 had stable Graves' hyperthyroidism. Prospective prediction of ophthalmopathy was tested in an independent validation cohort of fewer than 20 hyperthyroidism patients and 15 to 17 patients who later progressed to ophthalmopathy. For training and testing, the 100 or so patients in the discovery cohort were randomly divided in a 7:3 ratio. Thyroid tissue and blood T-cell repertoires from six or seven Graves' hyperthyroidism patients were also compared in the study. After sampling, hyperthyroidism patients received methimazole starting at 30 mg daily, and ophthalmopathy patients received high-dose intravenous methylprednisolone. The paper describes TCR Vbeta CDR3 sequencing of 130 to 150 peripheral blood samples, made up of 43 ophthalmopathy patients, more than 70 hyperthyroidism patients and 17 progressor patients.

Hyperthyroidism patients were aged 18 to 65 years and newly diagnosed, with disease duration of less than 2 months. Patients with uncontrolled infections, other autoimmune diseases, pregnancy or lactation were excluded. Diagnoses were based on clinical symptoms, serum thyroxine and TRAb, thyroid ultrasound and orbital computed tomography. Blood from progressor patients was drawn when they were first diagnosed with hyperthyroidism, before any ophthalmopathy symptoms appeared. Ficoll-Paque density gradient centrifugation was used to isolate PBMCs from around 10 ml of fresh peripheral blood. Patients classed as progressors first received a Graves' hyperthyroidism diagnosis and then went on to develop ophthalmopathy during follow-up. Trizol reagent was used to extract total RNA, and RNA quality was then checked on an Agilent 2100 Bioanalyzer. This clonotype has a count of ten or more. The antigen it binds to is not known. Per-base qualities were not stored, and no clone one base away is much larger.

Overall study results and their limits: A model built on a 13 V-J signature distinguished ophthalmopathy from stable hyperthyroidism, reaching about 89% sensitivity and 81% to 83% specificity in cross-validation and 80%/75% in testing. No statistical method was used to fix the sample size in advance, and group allocation was not hidden from the investigators. Most expanded thyroid clonotypes (frequency above 0.001) were also found in blood, which suggests that blood repertoires may mirror thyroid immune responses. In validation, progression to ophthalmopathy was predicted by the model with nearly 71% sensitivity and 72.22% specificity, a median of approximately 7.1 months before onset.

The TCR beta CDR3 regions were amplified from the RNA transcripts. The first round of RT-PCR for the TCR CDR3 was performed with the HTBI primer set and the Qiagen OneStep RT-PCR kit. The libraries were constructed in a second round of multiplex PCR and then size-selected and purified. The libraries were sequenced on an Illumina HiSeq2000 using paired-end 100 bp reads. On the study's bioinformatics: Raw data were processed with SOAPnuke, discarding reads with adapters, uncalled bases, mean Phred below 15, or no exact constant-primer or identifier match. High-quality paired reads were merged using COPE v1.2.5, and each unique nucleotide sequence was defined as a clonotype. MiTCR v1.1 was used to align the clonotypes against IMGT TRBV, TRBD and TRBJ reference segments. The analysis was restricted to V-J combinations with a frequency above 0.0001, which together covered 98% to 99.2% of the repertoires. A TCS score was defined as the ratio between F50 (clonal expansion) and ExV (chaos), using BLOSUM62-based TCRdist between CDR3 peptides within each V-J. Welch's t-statistics and random forest reduced around 550 V-J features to roughly 13, which were used in a naive Bayes classifier (R e1071). TCRdb's own reprocessing of the public reads used fastp at Q25 and MiXCR and kept productive beta chains. Every CDR3 protein is listed once, alongside the most common genes and DNA of its rows. Clone size and V and J calls follow TCRdb, not the original study. Counted in this sample were hundreds of thousands of distinct CDR3 sequences; approximately 19% of them appeared once. The top ten constitute about a sixth of the sample.

CDR1 SGHNT and CDR2 YENEEA are derived from the germline V gene. The CDR3 runs 16 residues from the cysteine to the phenylalanine. Only CDR3 DNA remains: 48 bases, in frame from the first base. V sheds 5 bases and J sheds 5 bases, leaving 18 bases between their ends. The rearrangement combines TRBV11-3 with TRBJ2-2; the D gene cannot be named for sure. The source is a woman in her forties or fifties with Graves' hyperthyroidism that later progressed to Graves' ophthalmopathy. Sequencing was performed on blood. The CDR3 protein sequence reads: CASSPRAFLGTGELFF. The nucleotide sequence reads as follows: TGTGCCAGCAGCCCCCGGGCCTTTCTGGGGACCGGGGAGCTGTTTTTT.